This T cell receptor beta chain was observed in a study of regulatory and conventional T cells in RAG deficiency. Sequencing was performed with immunoSEQ multiplex PCR; in TCRdb, only in-frame clones are kept and a portion is missing. Among roughly 28,000 clones listed, 75% to 95% were seen once. The germline V gene encodes CDR1 MNHNS and CDR2 SASEGT. This CDR3 is built from 19 residues. The V end was cut by 2 bases, the J end by 5 bases, with 28 bases between. Genomic DNA came from blood regulatory T cells gated CD4+ CD25-high CD127-low. These data were also reused for a study on regulatory T cells. As reported in that work: Primers: 52 TRBV forward and 13 TRBJ reverse.

The V and J genes are TRBV6-1 and TRBJ2-7, with D perhaps TRBD1 (6 bases). The source is a human donor in good health. Sequenced material: Tregs sorted from blood. The CDR3 DNA reads TGTGCCAGCAGTGAACCCAATCCCGGAAGGGGGTTGAGTCGGCACGAGCAGTACTTC. Its protein product is CASSEPNPGRGLSRHEQYF.